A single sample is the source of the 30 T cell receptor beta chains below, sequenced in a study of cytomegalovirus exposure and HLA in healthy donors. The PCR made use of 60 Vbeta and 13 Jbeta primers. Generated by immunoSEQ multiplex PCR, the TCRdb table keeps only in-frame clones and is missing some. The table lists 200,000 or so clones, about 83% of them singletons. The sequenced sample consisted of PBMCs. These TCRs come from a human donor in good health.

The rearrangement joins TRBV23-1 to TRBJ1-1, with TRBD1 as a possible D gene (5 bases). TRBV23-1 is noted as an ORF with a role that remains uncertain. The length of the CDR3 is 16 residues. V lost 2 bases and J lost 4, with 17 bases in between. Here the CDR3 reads CASSQGRSRAGTEAFF. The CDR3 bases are TGCGCCAGCAGTCAAGGGAGGTCCAGGGCAGGCACTGAAGCTTTCTTT.

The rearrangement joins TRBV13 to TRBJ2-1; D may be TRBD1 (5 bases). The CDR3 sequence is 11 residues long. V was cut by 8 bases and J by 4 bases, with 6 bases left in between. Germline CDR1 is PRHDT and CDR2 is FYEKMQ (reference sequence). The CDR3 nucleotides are TGTGCCAGCGGGGCTTACAATGAGCAGTTCTTC. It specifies CASGAYNEQFF.

Here the CDR3 DNA reads TGTGCCAGCAGTGTAACTAGGAGAAATCAGCCCCAGCATTTT. Translated: CASSVTRRNQPQHF. V and J are TRBV27 and TRBJ1-5, with D uncertain. V was pared by 5 bases and J by 4 bases, with 12 bases between. This CDR3 comprises 14 residues. In germline, CDR1 is MNHEY, CDR2 SMNVEV (reference sequence).

CDR3 amino acids: CATSRLQGRGYTF. The CDR3 region has the DNA TGTGCCACCAGCAGATTACAGGGACGTGGCTACACCTTC. The rearrangement uses TRBV15 and TRBJ1-2; tentative D call: TRBD1 (6 bases). This CDR3 is built from 13 residues. Per germline, CDR1 LNHNV and CDR2 YYDKDF (reference sequence). Trimming took 2 bases from V and 7 from J, leaving 11 bases between them.

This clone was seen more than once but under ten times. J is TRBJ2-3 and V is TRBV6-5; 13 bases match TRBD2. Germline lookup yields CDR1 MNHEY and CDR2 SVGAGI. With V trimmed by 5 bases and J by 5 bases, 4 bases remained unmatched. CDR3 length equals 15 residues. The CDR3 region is CASSGLAGERDTQYF. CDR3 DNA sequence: TGTGCCAGCAGTGGACTAGCGGGAGAAAGAGATACGCAGTATTTT.

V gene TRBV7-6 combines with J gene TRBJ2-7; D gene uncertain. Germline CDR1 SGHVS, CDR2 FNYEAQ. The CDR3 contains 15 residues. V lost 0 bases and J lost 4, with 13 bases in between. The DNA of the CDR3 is TGTGCCAGCAGCTTAGCGTCAGACCTAGTTTACGAGCAGTACTTC. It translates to CASSLASDLVYEQYF.

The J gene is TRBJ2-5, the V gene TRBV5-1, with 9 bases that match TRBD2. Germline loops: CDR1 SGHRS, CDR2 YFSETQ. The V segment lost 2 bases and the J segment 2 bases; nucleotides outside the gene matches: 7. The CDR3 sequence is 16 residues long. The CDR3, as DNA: TGCGCCAGCAGCTTTACGGCTAGCGGGACACAAGAGACCCAGTACTTC. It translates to CASSFTASGTQETQYF.

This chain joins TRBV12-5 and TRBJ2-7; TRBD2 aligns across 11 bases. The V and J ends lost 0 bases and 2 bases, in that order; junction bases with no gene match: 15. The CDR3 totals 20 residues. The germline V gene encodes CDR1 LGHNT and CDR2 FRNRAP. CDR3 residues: CASGLVRHRTSGSSTYEQYF. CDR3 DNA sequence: TGTGCTAGTGGTTTGGTACGTCACCGGACTAGCGGGTCCTCGACCTACGAGCAGTACTTC.

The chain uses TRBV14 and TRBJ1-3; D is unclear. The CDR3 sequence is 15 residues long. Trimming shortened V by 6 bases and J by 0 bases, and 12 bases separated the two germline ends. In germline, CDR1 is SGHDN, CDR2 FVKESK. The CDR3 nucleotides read TGTGCCAGCAGTCACCCCCCCAGCTCTGGAAACACCATATATTTT. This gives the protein CASSHPPSSGNTIYF.

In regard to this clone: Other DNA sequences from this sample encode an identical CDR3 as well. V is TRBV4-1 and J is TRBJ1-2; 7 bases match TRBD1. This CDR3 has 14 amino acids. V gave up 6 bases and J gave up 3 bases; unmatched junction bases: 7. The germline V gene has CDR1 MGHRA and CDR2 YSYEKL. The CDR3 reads CASSQSGTDYGYTF. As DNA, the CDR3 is TGCGCCAGCAGTCAATCCGGGACAGACTATGGCTACACCTTC.

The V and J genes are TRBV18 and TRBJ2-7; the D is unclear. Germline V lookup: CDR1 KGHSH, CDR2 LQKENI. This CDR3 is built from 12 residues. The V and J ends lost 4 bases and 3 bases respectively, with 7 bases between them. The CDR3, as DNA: TGTGCCAGCTCACGCGCGAACTACGAGCAGTACTTC. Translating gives CASSRANYEQYF. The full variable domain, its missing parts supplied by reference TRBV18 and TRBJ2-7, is NAGVMQNPRHLVRRRGQEARLRCSPMKGHSHVYWYRQLPEEGLKFMVYLQKENIIDESGMPKERFSAEFPKEGPSILRIQQVVRGDSAAYFCASSRANYEQYFGPGTRLTVT.

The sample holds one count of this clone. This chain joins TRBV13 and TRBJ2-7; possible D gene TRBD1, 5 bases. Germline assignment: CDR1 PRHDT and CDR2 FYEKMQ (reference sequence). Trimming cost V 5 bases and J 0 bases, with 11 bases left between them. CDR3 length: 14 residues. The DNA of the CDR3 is TGTGCCAGCAGCCACCAGGGAACCTCCTACGAGCAGTACTTC. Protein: CASSHQGTSYEQYF.

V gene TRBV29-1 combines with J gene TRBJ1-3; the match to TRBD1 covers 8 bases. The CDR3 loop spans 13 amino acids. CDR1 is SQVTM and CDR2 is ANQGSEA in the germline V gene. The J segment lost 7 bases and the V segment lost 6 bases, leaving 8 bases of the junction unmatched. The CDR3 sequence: CSVRDRRLNTIYF. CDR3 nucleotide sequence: TGCAGCGTCCGGGACAGGAGGTTGAACACCATATATTTT.

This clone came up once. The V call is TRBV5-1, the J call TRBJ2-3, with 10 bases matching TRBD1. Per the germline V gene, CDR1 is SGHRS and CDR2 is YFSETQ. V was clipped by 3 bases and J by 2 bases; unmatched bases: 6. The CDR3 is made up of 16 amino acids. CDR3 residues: CASSSGTGEYTDTQYF. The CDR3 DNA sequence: TGCGCCAGCAGCTCGGGGACAGGGGAGTACACAGATACGCAGTATTTT. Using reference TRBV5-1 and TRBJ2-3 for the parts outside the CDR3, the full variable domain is KAGVTQTPRYLIKTRGQQVTLSCSPISGHRSVSWYQQTPGQGLQFLFEYFSETQRNKGNFPGRFSGRQFSNSRSEMNVSTLELGDSALYLCASSSGTGEYTDTQYFGPGTRLTVL.

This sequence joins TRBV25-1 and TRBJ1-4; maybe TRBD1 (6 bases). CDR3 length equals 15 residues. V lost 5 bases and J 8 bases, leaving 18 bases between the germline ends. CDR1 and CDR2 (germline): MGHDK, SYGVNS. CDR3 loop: CASSQTGFQGEKLFF. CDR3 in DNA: TGTGCCAGCAGTCAAACAGGGTTTCAGGGGGAAAAACTGTTTTTT.

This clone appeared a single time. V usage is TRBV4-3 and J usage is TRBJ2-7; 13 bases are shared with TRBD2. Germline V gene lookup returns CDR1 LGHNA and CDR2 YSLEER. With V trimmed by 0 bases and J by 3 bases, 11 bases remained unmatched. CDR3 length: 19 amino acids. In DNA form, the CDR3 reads TGCGCCAGCAGCCAAGAGGGTGGGACTAGCGGGATTGATGGCTACGAGCAGTACTTC. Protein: CASSQEGGTSGIDGYEQYF.

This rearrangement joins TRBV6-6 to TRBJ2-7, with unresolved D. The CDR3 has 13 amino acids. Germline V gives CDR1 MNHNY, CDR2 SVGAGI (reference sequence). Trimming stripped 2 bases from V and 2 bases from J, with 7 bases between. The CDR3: CASSYNTAYEQYF. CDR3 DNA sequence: TGTGCCAGCAGTTACAACACAGCCTACGAGCAGTACTTC.

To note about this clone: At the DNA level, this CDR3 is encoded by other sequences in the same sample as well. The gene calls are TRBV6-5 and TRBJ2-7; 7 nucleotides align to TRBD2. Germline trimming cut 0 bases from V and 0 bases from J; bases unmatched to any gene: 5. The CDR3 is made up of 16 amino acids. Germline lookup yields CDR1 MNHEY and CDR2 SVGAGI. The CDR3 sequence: CASSYSRASGSYEQYF. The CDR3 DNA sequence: TGTGCCAGCAGTTACTCTCGGGCTAGCGGCTCCTACGAGCAGTACTTC.

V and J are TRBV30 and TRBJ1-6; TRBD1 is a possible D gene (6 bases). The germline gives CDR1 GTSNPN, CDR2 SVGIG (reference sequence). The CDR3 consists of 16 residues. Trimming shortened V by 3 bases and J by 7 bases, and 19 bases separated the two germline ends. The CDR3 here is CAWSEIHRVENSPLHF. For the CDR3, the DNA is TGTGCCTGGAGCGAGATTCACAGGGTGGAGAATTCACCCCTCCACTTT.

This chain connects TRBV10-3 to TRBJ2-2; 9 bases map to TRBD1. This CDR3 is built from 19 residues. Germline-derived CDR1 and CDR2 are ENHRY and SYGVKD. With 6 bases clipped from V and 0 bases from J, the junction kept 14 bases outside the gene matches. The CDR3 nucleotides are TGTGCCATCAGACCCACCCGGACAGGGGCGGACTCGAACACCGGGGAGCTGTTTTTT. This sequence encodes CAIRPTRTGADSNTGELFF.

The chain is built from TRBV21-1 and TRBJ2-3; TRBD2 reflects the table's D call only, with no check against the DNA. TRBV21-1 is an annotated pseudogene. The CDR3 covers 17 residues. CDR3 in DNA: TGTGCCAGCAGCAAAGGTGTAGCGGGGATATTCACAGATACGCAGTATTTT. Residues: CASSKGVAGIFTDTQYF.

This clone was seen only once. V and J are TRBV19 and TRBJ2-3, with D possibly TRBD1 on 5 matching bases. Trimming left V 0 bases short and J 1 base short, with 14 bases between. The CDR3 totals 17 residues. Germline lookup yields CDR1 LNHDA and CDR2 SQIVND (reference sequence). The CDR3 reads CASSIDTFPGRTDTQYF. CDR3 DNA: TGTGCCAGTAGTATAGATACTTTCCCAGGGCGCACAGATACGCAGTATTTT. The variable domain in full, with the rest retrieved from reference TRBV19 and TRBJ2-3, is DGGITQSPKYLFRKEGQNVTLSCEQNLNHDAMYWYRQDPGQGLRLIYYSQIVNDFQKGDIAEGYSVSREKKESFPLTVTSAQKNPTAFYLCASSIDTFPGRTDTQYFGPGTRLTVL.

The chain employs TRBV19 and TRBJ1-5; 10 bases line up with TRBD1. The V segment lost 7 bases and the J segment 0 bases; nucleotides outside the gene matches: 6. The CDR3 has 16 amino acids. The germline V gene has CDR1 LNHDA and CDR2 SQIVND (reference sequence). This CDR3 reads CASTRDRGISNQPQHF. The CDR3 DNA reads TGTGCCAGTACGAGGGACAGGGGAATTAGCAATCAGCCCCAGCATTTT.

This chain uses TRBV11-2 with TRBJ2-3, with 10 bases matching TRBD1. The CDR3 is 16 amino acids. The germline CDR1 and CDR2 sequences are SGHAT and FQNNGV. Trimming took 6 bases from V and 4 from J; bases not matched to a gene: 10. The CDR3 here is CASRPTGTGAADTQYF. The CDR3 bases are TGTGCCAGCAGGCCTACCGGGACAGGGGCAGCAGATACGCAGTATTTT.

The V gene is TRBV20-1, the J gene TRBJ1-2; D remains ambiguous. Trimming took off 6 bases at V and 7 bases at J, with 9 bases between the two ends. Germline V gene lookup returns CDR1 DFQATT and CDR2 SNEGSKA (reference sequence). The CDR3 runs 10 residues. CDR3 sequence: CSALEGGYTF. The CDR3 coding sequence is TGCAGTGCACTCGAGGGTGGCTACACCTTC.

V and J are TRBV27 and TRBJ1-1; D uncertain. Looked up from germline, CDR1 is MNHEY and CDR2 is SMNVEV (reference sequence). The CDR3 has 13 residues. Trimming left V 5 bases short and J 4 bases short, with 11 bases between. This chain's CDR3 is CASSKEFSTEAFF. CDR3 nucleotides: TGTGCCAGCAGTAAGGAGTTTAGCACTGAAGCTTTCTTT.

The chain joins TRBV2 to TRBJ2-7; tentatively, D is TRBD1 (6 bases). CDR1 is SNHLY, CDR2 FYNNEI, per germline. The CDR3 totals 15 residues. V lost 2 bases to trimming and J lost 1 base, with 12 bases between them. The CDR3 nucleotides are TGTGCCAGCAGTGAAAGGGACACCTTATCCTACGAGCAGTACTTC. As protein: CASSERDTLSYEQYF.

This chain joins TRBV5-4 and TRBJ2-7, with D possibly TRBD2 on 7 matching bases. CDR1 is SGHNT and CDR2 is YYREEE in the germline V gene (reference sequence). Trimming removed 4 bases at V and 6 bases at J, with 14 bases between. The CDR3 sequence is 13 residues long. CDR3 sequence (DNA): TGTGCCAGCAGCCCCCGGGGGGCCCCCGAGCAGTACTTC. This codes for CASSPRGAPEQYF. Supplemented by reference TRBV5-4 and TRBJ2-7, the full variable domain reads ETGVTQSPTHLIKTRGQQVTLRCSSQSGHNTVSWYQQALGQGPQFIFQYYREEENGRGNFPPRFSGLQFPNYSSELNVNALELDDSALYLCASSPRGAPEQYFGPGTRLTVT.

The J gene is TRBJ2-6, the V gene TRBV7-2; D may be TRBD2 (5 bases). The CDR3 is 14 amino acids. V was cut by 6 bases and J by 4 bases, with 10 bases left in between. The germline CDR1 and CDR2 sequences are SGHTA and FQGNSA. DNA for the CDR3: TGTGCCAGCAGTTGGGGAGTCGGGGCCAACGTCCTGACTTTC. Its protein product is CASSWGVGANVLTF.

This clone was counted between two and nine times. The CDR3 loop reads CASSYQGWTEAFF. In nucleotides, the CDR3 is TGTGCCAGCAGTTACCAGGGGTGGACTGAAGCTTTCTTT. V is TRBV6-5 and J is TRBJ1-1, with a tentative D call TRBD1 (6 bases). The CDR3 totals 13 residues. Per the germline V gene, CDR1 is MNHEY and CDR2 is SVGAGI. V lost 2 bases and J 5 bases, leaving 9 bases between the germline ends.